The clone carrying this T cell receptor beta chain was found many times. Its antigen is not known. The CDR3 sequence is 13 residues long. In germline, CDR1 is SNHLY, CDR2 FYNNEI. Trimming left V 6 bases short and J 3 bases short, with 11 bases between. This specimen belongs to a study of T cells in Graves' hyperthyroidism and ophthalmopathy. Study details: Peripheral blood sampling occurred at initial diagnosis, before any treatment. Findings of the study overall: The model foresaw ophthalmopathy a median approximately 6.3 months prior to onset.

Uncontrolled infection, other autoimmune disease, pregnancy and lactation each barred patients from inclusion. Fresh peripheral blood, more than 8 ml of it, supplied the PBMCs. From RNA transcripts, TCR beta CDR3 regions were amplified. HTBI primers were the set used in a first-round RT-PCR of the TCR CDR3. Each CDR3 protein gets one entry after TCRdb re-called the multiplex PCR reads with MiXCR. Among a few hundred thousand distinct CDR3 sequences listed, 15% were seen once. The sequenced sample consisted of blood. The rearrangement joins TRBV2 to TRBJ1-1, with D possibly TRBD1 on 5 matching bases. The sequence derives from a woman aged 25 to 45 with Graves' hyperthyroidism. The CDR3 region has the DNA TGTGCCAGCAGATCGGGGGGGTACACTGAAGCTTTCTTT. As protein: CASRSGGYTEAFF.